These 15 T cell receptor beta chains share one sample of origin, sequenced in a study of shared clonotypes between healthy human individuals. Clones were read by immunoSEQ multiplex PCR, and TCRdb kept only the in-frame ones, dropping some. The data hold about 480,000 clones, with roughly 85% observed a single time. The sequencing input was PBMCs. These receptors came from a woman in her 40s in good health. Some clones in this sample may be carry-over from other donors' samples.

This clone occurred many times. This sequence joins TRBV2 and TRBJ2-7, with unresolved D. From germline, CDR1 is SNHLY and CDR2 FYNNEI. The CDR3 is made up of 17 amino acids. The V end lost 3 bases, the J end lost 0 bases, and 18 bases lay between the germline ends. For the CDR3, the DNA is TGTGCCAGCAGTGATTCCGGATTATTAGTCGCCTCCTACGAGCAGTACTTC. Translated, it gives CASSDSGLLVASYEQYF. The full variable domain, rest sourced from reference TRBV2 and TRBJ2-7, is EPEVTQTPSHQVTQMGQEVILRCVPISNHLYFYWYRQILGQKVEFLVSFYNNEISEKSEIFDDQFSVERPDGSNFTLKIRSTKLEDSAMYFCASSDSGLLVASYEQYFGPGTRLTVT.

The chain recombines TRBV10-3 with TRBJ2-1; 8 nucleotides match TRBD2. This CDR3 is built from 15 residues. Germline assignment: CDR1 ENHRY and CDR2 SYGVKD. Trimming at V came to 0 bases and at J to 4 bases, leaving 2 bases not matched to a gene. The CDR3 is CAISESLAAYNEQFF. Here the CDR3 DNA reads TGTGCCATCAGTGAGTCACTAGCGGCATACAATGAGCAGTTCTTC.

This clone was seen a few times. The chain links TRBV15 to TRBJ1-1, with a weak D call TRBD1 (5 bases). The V gene lost 4 bases and the J gene lost 4 bases, with 10 bases spanning the gap. CDR3 length equals 13 residues. Germline CDR1 and CDR2: LNHNV and YYDKDF (reference sequence). The CDR3 sequence: CATSKDQGTEAFF. CDR3 nucleotide sequence: TGTGCCACCAGCAAAGATCAGGGCACTGAAGCTTTCTTT.

This chain connects TRBV19 to TRBJ2-3, with a tentative D call TRBD1 (6 bases). V gave up 8 bases and J gave up 4 bases, with 13 bases separating them. The CDR3 runs to 13 residues. The V gene's germline CDR1 is LNHDA and CDR2 SQIVND (reference sequence). The CDR3 DNA reads TGTGCCAGTGGCATACAGGGTGCAGATACGCAGTATTTT. This encodes CASGIQGADTQYF.

CDR3 DNA: TGTGCCAGCAGCGTAGTCGACAGGGGGTCCACAGATACGCAGTATTTT. As protein: CASSVVDRGSTDTQYF. The gene calls are TRBV9 and TRBJ2-3, with 9 bases that match TRBD1. CDR1 and CDR2 (germline): SGDLS, YYNGEE. The CDR3 length is 16 residues. V lost 0 bases and J lost 2; bases outside the gene matches: 4.

The chain employs TRBV5-1 and TRBJ1-2, with 8 bases that match TRBD1. CDR1 SGHRS and CDR2 YFSETQ come from the germline V gene. With V trimmed by 0 bases and J by 5 bases, 3 bases remained unmatched. This CDR3 has 14 residues. The CDR3 reads CASSLEGQAYGYTF. DNA of the CDR3: TGCGCCAGCAGCTTGGAGGGACAGGCTTATGGCTACACCTTC.

The chain couples TRBV19 to TRBJ1-5, with D uncertain. This CDR3 is 12 amino acids long. V gave up 7 bases and J gave up 0 bases, with 4 bases separating them. CDR1 LNHDA and CDR2 SQIVND come from the germline V gene (reference sequence). CDR3 in amino acids: CASKDSNQPQHF. CDR3 bases: TGTGCCAGTAAGGATAGCAATCAGCCCCAGCATTTT. The full variable domain, completed using reference TRBV19 and TRBJ1-5, is DGGITQSPKYLFRKEGQNVTLSCEQNLNHDAMYWYRQDPGQGLRLIYYSQIVNDFQKGDIAEGYSVSREKKESFPLTVTSAQKNPTAFYLCASKDSNQPQHFGDGTRLSIL.

This clone was counted only a few times. The V call is TRBV30, the J call TRBJ1-2; 7 bases agree with TRBD1. This CDR3 region has 13 residues. Trimming removed 7 bases from V and 4 bases from J; junction bases left unmatched: 9. The germline gives CDR1 GTSNPN, CDR2 SVGIG (reference sequence). The CDR3 DNA reads as TGTGCCTTCCTTCCGGGACAGACCTATGGCTACACCTTC. Protein product: CAFLPGQTYGYTF.

This clone was recorded many times. The CDR3 DNA is TGTGCCAGCAGCTTATATTCCAGTAATGAAGCTTTCTTT. Protein: CASSLYSSNEAFF. The gene calls are TRBV7-6 and TRBJ1-1; D is unresolved. The length of the CDR3 is 13 residues. Trimming left V 2 bases short and J 7 bases short, with 11 bases between. CDR1 is SGHVS and CDR2 is FNYEAQ in the germline V gene.

The rearrangement joins TRBV5-1 to TRBJ2-3; D not certain. CDR1 SGHRS and CDR2 YFSETQ come from the germline V gene. The CDR3 extends over 12 amino acids. Trimming cost V 7 bases and J 6 bases, with 12 bases left between them. CDR3 bases: TGCGCCAGCGGAGTGGAAGGTGATACGCAGTATTTT. The encoded protein is CASGVEGDTQYF.

The chain is built from TRBV10-1 and TRBJ1-6; no clear D. The V and J ends lost 4 bases and 10 bases respectively, with 14 bases between them. The CDR3 is 14 residues long. Germline values: CDR1 WNHNN, CDR2 SYGVQD (reference sequence). CDR3 nucleotide sequence: TGCGCCAGCAGTGGTCCAGGAGTTCGATCACCCCTCCACTTT. It translates to CASSGPGVRSPLHF.

This CDR3 is CASRLSGNEQFF. In nucleotides, the CDR3 is TGTGCCAGCAGACTTAGCGGGAATGAGCAGTTCTTC. The chain employs TRBV28 and TRBJ2-1; 7 nucleotides match TRBD2. CDR3 size: 12 residues. The V segment lost 6 bases and the J segment 7 bases; nucleotides outside the gene matches: 3. Germline V gene lookup returns CDR1 MDHEN and CDR2 SYDVKM.

The chain is built from TRBV5-1 and TRBJ2-7; D is unclear. Germline-derived CDR1 and CDR2 are SGHRS and YFSETQ. V lost 0 bases, J lost 2 bases, and 3 bases lay in between. The length of the CDR3 is 12 residues. The CDR3 reads CASSLGAYEQYF. CDR3 bases: TGCGCCAGCAGCTTGGGGGCCTACGAGCAGTACTTC.

This clone was seen only once. The chain uses TRBV4-1 and TRBJ2-1; no reliable D call. The CDR3 covers 13 residues. V shed 1 base and J shed 6 bases, with 7 bases lying between them. The V gene's germline CDR1 is MGHRA and CDR2 YSYEKL. The CDR3 DNA reads TGCGCCAGCAGCCAAGTCATCGTCAATGAGCAGTTCTTC. Translating it yields CASSQVIVNEQFF.

V and J are TRBV28 and TRBJ2-2; D call uncertain. Trimming cost V 5 bases and J 1 base, with 8 bases left between them. Germline V CDR1 and CDR2: MDHEN, SYDVKM. The CDR3 spans 14 residues. Here the CDR3 reads CASSRPQNTGELFF. The CDR3, as DNA: TGTGCCAGCAGTCGACCCCAGAACACCGGGGAGCTGTTTTTT.